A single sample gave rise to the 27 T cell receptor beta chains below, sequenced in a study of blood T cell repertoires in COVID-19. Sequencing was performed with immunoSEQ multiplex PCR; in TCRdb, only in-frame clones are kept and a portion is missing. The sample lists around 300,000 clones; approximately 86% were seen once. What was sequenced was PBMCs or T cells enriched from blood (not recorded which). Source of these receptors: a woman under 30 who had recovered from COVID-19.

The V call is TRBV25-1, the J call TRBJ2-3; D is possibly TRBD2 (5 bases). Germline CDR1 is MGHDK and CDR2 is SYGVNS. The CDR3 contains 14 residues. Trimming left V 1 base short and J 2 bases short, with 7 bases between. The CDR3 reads CASSEWRFTDTQYF. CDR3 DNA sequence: TGTGCCAGCAGTGAATGGAGGTTCACAGATACGCAGTATTTT.

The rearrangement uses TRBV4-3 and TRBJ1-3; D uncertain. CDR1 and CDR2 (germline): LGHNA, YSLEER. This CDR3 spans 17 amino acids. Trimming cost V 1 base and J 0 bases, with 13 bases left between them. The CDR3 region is CASSQVVGPGSGNTIYF. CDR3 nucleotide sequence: TGCGCCAGCAGCCAAGTGGTAGGTCCGGGCTCTGGAAACACCATATATTTT.

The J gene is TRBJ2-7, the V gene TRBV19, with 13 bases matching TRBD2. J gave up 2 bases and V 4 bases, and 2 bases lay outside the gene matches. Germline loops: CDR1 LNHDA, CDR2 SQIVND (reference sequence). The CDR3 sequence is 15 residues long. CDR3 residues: CASSRGLAGPYEQYF. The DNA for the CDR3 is TGTGCCAGTAGTAGGGGACTAGCGGGACCCTACGAGCAGTACTTC.

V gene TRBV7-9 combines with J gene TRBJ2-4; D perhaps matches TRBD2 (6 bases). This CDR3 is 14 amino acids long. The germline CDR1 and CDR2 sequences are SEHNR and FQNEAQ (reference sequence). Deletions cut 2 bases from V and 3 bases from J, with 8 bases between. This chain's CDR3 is CASSLLGGKNIQYF. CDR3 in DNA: TGTGCCAGCAGCTTACTGGGGGGCAAAAACATTCAGTACTTC. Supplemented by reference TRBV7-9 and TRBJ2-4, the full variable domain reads DTGVSQNPRHKITKRGQNVTFRCDPISEHNRLYWYRQTLGQGPEFLTYFQNEAQLEKSRLLSDRFSAERPKGSFSTLEIQRTEQGDSAMYLCASSLLGGKNIQYFGAGTRLSVL.

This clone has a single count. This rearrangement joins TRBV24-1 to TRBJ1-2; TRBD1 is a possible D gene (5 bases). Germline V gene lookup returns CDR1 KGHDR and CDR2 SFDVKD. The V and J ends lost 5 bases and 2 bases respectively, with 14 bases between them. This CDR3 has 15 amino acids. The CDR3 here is CATSGQSQGNYGYTF. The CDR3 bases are TGTGCCACCAGTGGCCAGAGTCAGGGCAACTATGGCTACACCTTC.

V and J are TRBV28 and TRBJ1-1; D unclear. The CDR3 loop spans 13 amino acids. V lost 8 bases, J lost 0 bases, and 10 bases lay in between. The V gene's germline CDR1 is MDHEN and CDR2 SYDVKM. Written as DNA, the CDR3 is TGTGCCAGCGCGATGAAGATGAACACTGAAGCTTTCTTT. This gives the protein CASAMKMNTEAFF.

In nucleotides, the CDR3 is TGTGCCAGCAGCCTAAGGGGCTCAGGAGGGGCCTCGGCACCCCTCCACTTT. Protein sequence: CASSLRGSGGASAPLHF. The chain recombines TRBV7-9 with TRBJ1-6, with D perhaps matching TRBD1 (5 bases). The germline V gene has CDR1 SEHNR and CDR2 FQNEAQ (reference sequence). The V and J ends lost 5 bases and 11 bases respectively, with 25 bases between them. This CDR3 has 17 residues.

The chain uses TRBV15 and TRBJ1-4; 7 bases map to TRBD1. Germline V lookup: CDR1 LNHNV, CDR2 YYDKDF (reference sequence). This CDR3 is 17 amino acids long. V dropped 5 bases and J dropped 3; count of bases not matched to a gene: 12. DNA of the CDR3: TGTGCCACCAGCTCGAGGAGCCAGGGGGGTGCTAATGAAAAACTGTTTTTT. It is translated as CATSSRSQGGANEKLFF.

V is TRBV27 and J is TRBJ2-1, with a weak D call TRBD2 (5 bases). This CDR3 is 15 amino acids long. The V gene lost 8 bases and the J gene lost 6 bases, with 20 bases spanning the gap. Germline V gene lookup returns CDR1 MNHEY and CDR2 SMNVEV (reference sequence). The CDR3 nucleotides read TGTGCCAGCTCGAGGCTAGCCTTCGGAGGCAATGAGCAGTTCTTC. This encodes CASSRLAFGGNEQFF.

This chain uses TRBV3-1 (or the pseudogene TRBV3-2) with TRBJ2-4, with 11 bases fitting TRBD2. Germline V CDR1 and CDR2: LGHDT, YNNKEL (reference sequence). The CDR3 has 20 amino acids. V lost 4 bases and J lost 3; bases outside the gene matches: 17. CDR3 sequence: CASSPGTSGNTLTGKNIQYF. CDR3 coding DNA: TGTGCCAGCAGCCCGGGGACTAGCGGAAACACCCTCACGGGCAAAAACATTCAGTACTTC.

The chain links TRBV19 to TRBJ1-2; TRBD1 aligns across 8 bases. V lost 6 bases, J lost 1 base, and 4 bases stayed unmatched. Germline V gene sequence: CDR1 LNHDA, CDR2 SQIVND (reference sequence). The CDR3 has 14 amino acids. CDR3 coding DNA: TGTGCCAGTAGAGACAGGGGAGGTAACTATGGCTACACCTTC. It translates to CASRDRGGNYGYTF.

CDR3 sequence: CASSFPGSGELFF. The CDR3 region has the DNA TGTGCCAGCAGTTTTCCAGGGTCCGGGGAGCTGTTTTTT. The V gene is TRBV27, the J gene TRBJ2-2, with D possibly being TRBD1 (5 bases). The CDR3 runs to 13 residues. In germline, CDR1 is MNHEY, CDR2 SMNVEV (reference sequence). The V and J ends lost 3 bases and 6 bases respectively, with 8 bases between them.

CDR3 in amino acids: CASSDRAGTGDTQYF. The CDR3 nucleotides are TGTGCCAGCAGCGACCGGGCGGGCACGGGAGATACGCAGTATTTT. V is TRBV9 and J is TRBJ2-3; the D gene is possibly TRBD2 (5 bases). CDR3 length: 15 amino acids. V was pared by 3 bases and J by 5 bases, with 16 bases between. From germline, CDR1 is SGDLS and CDR2 YYNGEE. The full variable domain, in which reference TRBV9 and TRBJ2-3 provide the parts outside the CDR3, is DSGVTQTPKHLITATGQRVTLRCSPRSGDLSVYWYQQSLDQGLQFLIQYYNGEERAKGNILERFSAQQFPDLHSELNLSSLELGDSALYFCASSDRAGTGDTQYFGPGTRLTVL.

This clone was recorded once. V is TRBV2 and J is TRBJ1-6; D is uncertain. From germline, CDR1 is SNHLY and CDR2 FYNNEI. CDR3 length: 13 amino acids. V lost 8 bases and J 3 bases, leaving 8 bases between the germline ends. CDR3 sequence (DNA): TGTGCCAGCTATAACGGCTATAATTCACCCCTCCACTTT. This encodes CASYNGYNSPLHF.

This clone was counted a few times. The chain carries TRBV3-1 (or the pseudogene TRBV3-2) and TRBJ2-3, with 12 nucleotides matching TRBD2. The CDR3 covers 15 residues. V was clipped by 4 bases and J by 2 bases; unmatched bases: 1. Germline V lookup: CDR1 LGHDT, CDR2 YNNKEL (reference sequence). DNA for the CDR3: TGTGCCAGCAGCCCTAGCGGGAGGGCCACAGATACGCAGTATTTT. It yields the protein CASSPSGRATDTQYF.

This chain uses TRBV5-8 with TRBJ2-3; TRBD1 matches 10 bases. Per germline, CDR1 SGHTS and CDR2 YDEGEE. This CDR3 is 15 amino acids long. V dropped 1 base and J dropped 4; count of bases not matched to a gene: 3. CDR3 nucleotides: TGTGCCAGCAGCTTGACCGGACAGGGGGCAGATACGCAGTATTTT. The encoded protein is CASSLTGQGADTQYF. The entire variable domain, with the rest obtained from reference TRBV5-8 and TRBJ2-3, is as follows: EAGVTQSPTHLIKTRGQQATLRCSPISGHTSVYWYQQALGLGLQFLLWYDEGEERNRGNFPPRFSGRQFPNYSSELNVNALELEDSALYLCASSLTGQGADTQYFGPGTRLTVL.

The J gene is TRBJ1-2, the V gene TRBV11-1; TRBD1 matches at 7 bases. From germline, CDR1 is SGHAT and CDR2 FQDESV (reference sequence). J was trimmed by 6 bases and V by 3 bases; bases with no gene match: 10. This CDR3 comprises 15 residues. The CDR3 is CASSFVGGFVNGYTF. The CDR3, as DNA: TGTGCCAGCAGCTTCGTAGGGGGCTTCGTCAATGGCTACACCTTC.

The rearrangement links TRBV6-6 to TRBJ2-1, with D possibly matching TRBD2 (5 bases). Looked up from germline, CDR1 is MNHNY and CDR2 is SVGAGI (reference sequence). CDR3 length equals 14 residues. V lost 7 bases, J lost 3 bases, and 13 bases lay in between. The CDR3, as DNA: TGTGCCAGCATCGCAGACGGGGACTACAATGAGCAGTTCTTC. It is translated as CASIADGDYNEQFF.

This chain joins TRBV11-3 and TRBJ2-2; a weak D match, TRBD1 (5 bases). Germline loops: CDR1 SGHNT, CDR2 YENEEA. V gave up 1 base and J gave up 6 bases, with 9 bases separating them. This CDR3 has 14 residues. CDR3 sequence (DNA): TGTGCCAGCAGCTTAGGCATGGGGCCCGGGGAGCTGTTTTTT. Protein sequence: CASSLGMGPGELFF. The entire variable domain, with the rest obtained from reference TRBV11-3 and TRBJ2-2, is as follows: EAGVVQSPRYKIIEKKQPVAFWCNPISGHNTLYWYLQNLGQGPELLIRYENEEAVDDSQLPKDRFSAERLKGVDSTLKIQPAELGDSAVYLCASSLGMGPGELFFGEGSRLTVL.

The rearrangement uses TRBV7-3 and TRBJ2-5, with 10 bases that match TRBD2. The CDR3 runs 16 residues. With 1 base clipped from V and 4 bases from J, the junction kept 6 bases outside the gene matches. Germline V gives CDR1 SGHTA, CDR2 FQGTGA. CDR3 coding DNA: TGTGCCAGCAGCTTAAACGGGGCTAGCGGGAGAGAGACCCAGTACTTC. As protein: CASSLNGASGRETQYF.

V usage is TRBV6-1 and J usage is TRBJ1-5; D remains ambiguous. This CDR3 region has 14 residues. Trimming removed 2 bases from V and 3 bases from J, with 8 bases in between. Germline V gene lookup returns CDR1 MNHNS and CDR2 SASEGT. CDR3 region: CASSESGVNQPQHF. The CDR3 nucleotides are TGTGCCAGCAGTGAATCTGGAGTCAATCAGCCCCAGCATTTT.

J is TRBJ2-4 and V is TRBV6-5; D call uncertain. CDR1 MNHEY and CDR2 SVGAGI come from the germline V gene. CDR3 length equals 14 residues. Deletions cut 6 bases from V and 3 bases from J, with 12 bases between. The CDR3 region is CASSPLSGKNIQYF. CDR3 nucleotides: TGTGCCAGCAGCCCACTGTCCGGCAAAAACATTCAGTACTTC.

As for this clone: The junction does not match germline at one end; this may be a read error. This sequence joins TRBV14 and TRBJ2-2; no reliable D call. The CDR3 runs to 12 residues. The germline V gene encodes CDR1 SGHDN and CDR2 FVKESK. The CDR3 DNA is TGTGCCAGCCGCCAGGTAGCCGGGGAGCTGTTTTTT. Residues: CASRQVAGELFF.

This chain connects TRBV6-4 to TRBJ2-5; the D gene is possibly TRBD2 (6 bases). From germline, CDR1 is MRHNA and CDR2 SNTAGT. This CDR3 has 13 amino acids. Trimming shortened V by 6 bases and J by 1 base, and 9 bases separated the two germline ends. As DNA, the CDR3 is TGTGCCAGCAGCCCTAGCGTCCAAGAGACCCAGTACTTC. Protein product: CASSPSVQETQYF.

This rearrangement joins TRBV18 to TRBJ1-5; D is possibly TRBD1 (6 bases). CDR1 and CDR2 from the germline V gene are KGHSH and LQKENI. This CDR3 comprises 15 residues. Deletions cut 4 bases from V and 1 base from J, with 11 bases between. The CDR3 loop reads CASSRLGQSNQPQHF. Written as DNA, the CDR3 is TGTGCCAGCTCACGACTCGGACAGAGCAATCAGCCCCAGCATTTT.

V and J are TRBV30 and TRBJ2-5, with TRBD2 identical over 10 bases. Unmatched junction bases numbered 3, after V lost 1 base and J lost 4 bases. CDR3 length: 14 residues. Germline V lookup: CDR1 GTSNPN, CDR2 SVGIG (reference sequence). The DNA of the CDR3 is TGTGCCTGGAGTGCTCTAGCGGGAGTAGAGACCCAGTACTTC. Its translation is CAWSALAGVETQYF.

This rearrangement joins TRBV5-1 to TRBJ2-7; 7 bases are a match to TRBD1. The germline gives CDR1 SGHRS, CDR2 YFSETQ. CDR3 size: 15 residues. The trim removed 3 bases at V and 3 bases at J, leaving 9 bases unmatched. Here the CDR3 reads CASSSRQGFGYEQYF. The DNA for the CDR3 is TGCGCCAGCAGCTCGAGACAGGGATTCGGCTACGAGCAGTACTTC.